This T cell receptor (beta chain) was observed in a study of T cells after yellow fever vaccination. Study-wide results and caveats: Boosting was followed by the reappearance of most primary-vaccination clones (roughly 96% CD4, under 90% CD8).

Germline CDR1 SGHRS, CDR2 YFSETQ. Trimming pared 6 bases from V and 0 bases from J, leaving 7 bases between. This CDR3 contains 14 residues. This clonotype was observed at least ten times. The target antigen is unknown. Using its own MiXCR run on the 5' RACE reads, TCRdb lists one record per CDR3 protein. The sample has around 400,000 distinct CDR3 sequences, roughly 10% seen once. The sample was PBMCs, taken on the day of the first yellow fever vaccination. The V and J genes are TRBV5-1 and TRBJ2-6, with D unclear. The receptor was derived from a man younger than 30 who received the YFV17D yellow fever vaccine. The CDR3 loop reads CASNPISGANVLTF. The DNA of the CDR3 is TGCGCCAGCAACCCGATCTCTGGGGCCAACGTCCTGACTTTC.